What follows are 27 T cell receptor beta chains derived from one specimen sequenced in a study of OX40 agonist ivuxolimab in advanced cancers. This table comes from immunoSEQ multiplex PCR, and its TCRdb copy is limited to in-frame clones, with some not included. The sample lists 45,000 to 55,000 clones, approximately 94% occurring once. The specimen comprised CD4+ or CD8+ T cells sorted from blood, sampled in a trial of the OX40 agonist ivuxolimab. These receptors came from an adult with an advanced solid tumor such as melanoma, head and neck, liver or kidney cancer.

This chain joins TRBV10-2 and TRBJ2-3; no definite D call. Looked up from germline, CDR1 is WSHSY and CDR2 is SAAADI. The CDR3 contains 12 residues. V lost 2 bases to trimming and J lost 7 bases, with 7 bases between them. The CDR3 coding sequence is TGCGCCAGCAGTGAGGAGGCCCATACGCAGTATTTT. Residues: CASSEEAHTQYF.

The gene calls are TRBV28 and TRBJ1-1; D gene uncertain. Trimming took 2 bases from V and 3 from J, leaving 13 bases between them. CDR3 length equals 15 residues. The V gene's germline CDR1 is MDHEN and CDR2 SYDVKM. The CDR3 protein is CASSLLPTRDTEAFF. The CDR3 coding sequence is TGTGCCAGCAGTTTACTGCCCACAAGAGACACTGAAGCTTTCTTT.

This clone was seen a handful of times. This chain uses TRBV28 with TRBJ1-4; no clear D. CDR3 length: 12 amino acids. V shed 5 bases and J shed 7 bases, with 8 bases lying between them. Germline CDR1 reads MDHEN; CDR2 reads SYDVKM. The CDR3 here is CASSAGGEKLFF. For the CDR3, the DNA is TGTGCCAGCAGTGCGGGTGGTGAAAAACTGTTTTTT. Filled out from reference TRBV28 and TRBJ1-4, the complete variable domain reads DVKVTQSSRYLVKRTGEKVFLECVQDMDHENMFWYRQDPGLGLRLIYFSYDVKMKEKGDIPEGYSVSREKKERFSLILESASTNQTSMYLCASSAGGEKLFFGSGTQLSVL.

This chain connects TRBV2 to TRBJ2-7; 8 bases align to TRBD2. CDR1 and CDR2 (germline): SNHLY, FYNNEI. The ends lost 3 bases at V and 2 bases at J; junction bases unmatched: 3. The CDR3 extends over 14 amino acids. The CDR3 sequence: CASSDAGGPYEQYF. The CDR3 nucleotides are TGTGCCAGCAGTGACGCGGGAGGCCCCTACGAGCAGTACTTC.

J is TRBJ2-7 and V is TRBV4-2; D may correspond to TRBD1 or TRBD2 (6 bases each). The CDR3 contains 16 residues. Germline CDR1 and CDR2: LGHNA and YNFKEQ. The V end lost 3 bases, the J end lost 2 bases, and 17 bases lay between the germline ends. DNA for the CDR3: TGTGCCAGCAGCCAGGAGGGGGGCGGGGCACCCTACGAGCAGTACTTC. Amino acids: CASSQEGGGAPYEQYF.

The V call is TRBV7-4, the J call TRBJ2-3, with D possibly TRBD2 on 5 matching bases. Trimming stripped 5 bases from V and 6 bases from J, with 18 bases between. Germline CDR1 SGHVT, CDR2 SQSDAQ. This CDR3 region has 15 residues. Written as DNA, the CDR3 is TGTGCCAGCAGCCCATGGTCAGGAGGCGGGGATACGCAGTATTTT. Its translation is CASSPWSGGGDTQYF.

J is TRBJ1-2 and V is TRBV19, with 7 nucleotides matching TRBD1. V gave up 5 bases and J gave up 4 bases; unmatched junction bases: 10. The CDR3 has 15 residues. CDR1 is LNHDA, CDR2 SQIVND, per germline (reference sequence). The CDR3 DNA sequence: TGTGCCAGTAGTCTCCTGGGGACAGACGGCTATGGCTACACCTTC. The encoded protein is CASSLLGTDGYGYTF. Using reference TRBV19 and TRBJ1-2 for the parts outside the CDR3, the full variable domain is DGGITQSPKYLFRKEGQNVTLSCEQNLNHDAMYWYRQDPGQGLRLIYYSQIVNDFQKGDIAEGYSVSREKKESFPLTVTSAQKNPTAFYLCASSLLGTDGYGYTFGSGTRLTVV.

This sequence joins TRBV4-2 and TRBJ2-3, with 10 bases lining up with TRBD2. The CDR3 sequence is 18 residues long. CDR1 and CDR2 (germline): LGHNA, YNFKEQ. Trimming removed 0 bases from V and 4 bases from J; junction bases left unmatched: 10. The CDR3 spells CASSQEGSSGSFADTQYF. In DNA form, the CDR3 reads TGTGCCAGCAGCCAAGAGGGGTCTAGCGGGAGCTTCGCAGATACGCAGTATTTT.

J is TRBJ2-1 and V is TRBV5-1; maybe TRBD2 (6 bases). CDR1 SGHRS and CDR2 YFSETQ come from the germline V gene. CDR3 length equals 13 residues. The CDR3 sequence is CASAGNSYNEQFF. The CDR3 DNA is TGCGCGTCGGCGGGAAACTCCTACAATGAGCAGTTCTTC.

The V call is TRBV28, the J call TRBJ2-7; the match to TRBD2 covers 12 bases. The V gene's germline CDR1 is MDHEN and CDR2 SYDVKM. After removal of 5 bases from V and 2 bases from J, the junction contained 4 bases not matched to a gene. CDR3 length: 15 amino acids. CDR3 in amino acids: CASSQLAGGAYEQYF. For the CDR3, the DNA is TGTGCCAGCAGTCAACTAGCGGGGGGAGCCTACGAGCAGTACTTC.

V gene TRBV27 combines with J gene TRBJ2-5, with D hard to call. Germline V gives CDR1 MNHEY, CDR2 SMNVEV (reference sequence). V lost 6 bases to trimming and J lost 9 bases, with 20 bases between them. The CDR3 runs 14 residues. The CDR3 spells CASSLVPGSPSQYF. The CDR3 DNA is TGTGCCAGCAGCTTAGTCCCCGGCTCCCCGTCCCAGTACTTC.

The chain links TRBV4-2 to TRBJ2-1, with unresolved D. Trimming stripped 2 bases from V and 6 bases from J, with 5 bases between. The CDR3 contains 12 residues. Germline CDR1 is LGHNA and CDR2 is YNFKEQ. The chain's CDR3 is CASSQPGNEQFF. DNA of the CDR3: TGTGCCAGCAGCCAACCCGGCAATGAGCAGTTCTTC.

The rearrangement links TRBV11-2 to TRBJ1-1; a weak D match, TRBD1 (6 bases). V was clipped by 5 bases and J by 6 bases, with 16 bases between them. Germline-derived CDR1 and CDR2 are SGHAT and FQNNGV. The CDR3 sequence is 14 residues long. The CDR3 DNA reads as TGTGCCAGCAGCCTCTTCCCCGAGGGGGCTGAAGCTTTCTTT. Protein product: CASSLFPEGAEAFF.

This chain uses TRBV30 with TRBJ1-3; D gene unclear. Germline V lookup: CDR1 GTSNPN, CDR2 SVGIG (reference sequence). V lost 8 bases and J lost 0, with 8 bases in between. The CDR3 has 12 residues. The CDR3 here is CAGKDSGNTIYF. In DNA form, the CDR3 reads TGTGCCGGAAAAGACTCTGGAAACACCATATATTTT.

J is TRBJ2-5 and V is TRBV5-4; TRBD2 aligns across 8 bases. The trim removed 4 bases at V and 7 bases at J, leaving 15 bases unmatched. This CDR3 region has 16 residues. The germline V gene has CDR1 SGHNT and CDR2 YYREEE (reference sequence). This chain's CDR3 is CASSPEASGGPGTQYF. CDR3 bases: TGTGCCAGCAGCCCGGAGGCTTCGGGAGGGCCGGGGACCCAGTACTTC.

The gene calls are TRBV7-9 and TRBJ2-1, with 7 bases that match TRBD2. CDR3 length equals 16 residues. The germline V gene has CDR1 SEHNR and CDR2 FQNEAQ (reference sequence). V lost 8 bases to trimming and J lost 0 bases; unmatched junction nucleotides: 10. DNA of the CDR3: TGTGCCAGCTCGGGGCGGGGGTTGAGCTCCTACAATGAGCAGTTCTTC. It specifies CASSGRGLSSYNEQFF.

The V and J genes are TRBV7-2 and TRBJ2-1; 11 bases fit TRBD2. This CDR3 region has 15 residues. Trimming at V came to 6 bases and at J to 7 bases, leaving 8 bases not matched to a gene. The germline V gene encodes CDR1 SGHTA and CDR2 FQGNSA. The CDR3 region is CASRTSGSSLNEQFF. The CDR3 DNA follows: TGTGCCAGCAGAACTAGCGGGAGTTCGCTAAATGAGCAGTTCTTC. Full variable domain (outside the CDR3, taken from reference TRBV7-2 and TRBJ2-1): GAGVSQSPSNKVTEKGKDVELRCDPISGHTALYWYRQSLGQGLEFLIYFQGNSAPDKSGLPSDRFSAERTGGSVSTLTIQRTQQEDSAVYLCASRTSGSSLNEQFFGPGTRLTVL.

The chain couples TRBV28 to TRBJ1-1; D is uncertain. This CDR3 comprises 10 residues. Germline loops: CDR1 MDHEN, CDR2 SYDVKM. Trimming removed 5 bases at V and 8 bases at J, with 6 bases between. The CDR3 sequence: CASSTTEAFF. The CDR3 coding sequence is TGTGCCAGCAGTACGACAGAAGCTTTCTTT.

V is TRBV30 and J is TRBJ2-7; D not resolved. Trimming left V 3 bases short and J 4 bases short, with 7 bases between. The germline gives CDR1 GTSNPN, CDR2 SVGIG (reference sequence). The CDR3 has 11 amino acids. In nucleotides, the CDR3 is TGTGCCTGGAGCCAGCCATACGAGCAGTACTTC. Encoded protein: CAWSQPYEQYF.

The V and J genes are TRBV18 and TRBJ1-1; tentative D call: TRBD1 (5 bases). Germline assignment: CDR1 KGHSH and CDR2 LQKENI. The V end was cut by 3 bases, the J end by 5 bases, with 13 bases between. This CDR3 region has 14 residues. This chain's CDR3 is CASSPVSGETEAFF. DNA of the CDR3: TGTGCCAGCTCACCCGTGTCGGGGGAGACTGAAGCTTTCTTT.

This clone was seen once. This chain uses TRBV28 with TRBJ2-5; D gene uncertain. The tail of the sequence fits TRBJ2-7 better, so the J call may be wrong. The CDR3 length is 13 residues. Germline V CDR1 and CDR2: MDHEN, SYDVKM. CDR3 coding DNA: TGTGCCAGCAGTCGATCCTTCTCCTACGAGCAGTACTTC. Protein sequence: CASSRSFSYEQYF.

The CDR3 sequence: CASSRLSSYNEQFF. CDR3 bases: TGTGCCAGCTCCCGACTTAGCTCCTACAATGAGCAGTTCTTC. The chain recombines TRBV28 with TRBJ2-1; D gene ambiguous. CDR3 length equals 14 residues. Deletions cut 8 bases from V and 0 bases from J, with 11 bases between. Germline assignment: CDR1 MDHEN and CDR2 SYDVKM.

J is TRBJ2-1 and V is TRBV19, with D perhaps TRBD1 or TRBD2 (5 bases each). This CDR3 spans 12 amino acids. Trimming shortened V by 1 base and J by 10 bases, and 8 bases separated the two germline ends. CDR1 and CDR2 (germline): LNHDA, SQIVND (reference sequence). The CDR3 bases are TGTGCCAGTAGTATAGGGGGGTACGAGCAGTTCTTC. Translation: CASSIGGYEQFF. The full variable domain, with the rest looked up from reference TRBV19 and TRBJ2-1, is DGGITQSPKYLFRKEGQNVTLSCEQNLNHDAMYWYRQDPGQGLRLIYYSQIVNDFQKGDIAEGYSVSREKKESFPLTVTSAQKNPTAFYLCASSIGGYEQFFGPGTRLTVL.

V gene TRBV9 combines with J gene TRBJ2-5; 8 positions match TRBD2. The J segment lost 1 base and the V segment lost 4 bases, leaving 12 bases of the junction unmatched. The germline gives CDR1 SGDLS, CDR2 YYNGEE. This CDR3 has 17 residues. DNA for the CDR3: TGTGCCAGCAGCCCCCGGACACTAGCGGAACCCCAAGAGACCCAGTACTTC. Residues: CASSPRTLAEPQETQYF. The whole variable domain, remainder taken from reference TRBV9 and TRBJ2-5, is DSGVTQTPKHLITATGQRVTLRCSPRSGDLSVYWYQQSLDQGLQFLIQYYNGEERAKGNILERFSAQQFPDLHSELNLSSLELGDSALYFCASSPRTLAEPQETQYFGPGTRLLVL.

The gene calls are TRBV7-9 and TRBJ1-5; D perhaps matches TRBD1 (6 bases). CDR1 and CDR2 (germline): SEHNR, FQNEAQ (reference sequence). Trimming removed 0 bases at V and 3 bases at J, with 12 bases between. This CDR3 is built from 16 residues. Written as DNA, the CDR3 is TGTGCCAGCAGCTTAGCTTCTGCAGGGGACAATCAGCCCCAGCATTTT. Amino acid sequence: CASSLASAGDNQPQHF. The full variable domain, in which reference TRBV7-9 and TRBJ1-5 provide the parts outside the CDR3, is DTGVSQNPRHKITKRGQNVTFRCDPISEHNRLYWYRQTLGQGPEFLTYFQNEAQLEKSRLLSDRFSAERPKGSFSTLEIQRTEQGDSAMYLCASSLASAGDNQPQHFGDGTRLSIL.

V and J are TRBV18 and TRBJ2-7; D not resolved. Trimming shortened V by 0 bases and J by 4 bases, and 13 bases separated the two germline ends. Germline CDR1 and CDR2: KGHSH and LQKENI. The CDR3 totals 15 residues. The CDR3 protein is CASSPPEGREYEQYF. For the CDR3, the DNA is TGTGCCAGCTCACCACCGGAAGGAAGGGAATACGAGCAGTACTTC. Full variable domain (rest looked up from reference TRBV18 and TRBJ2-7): NAGVMQNPRHLVRRRGQEARLRCSPMKGHSHVYWYRQLPEEGLKFMVYLQKENIIDESGMPKERFSAEFPKEGPSILRIQQVVRGDSAAYFCASSPPEGREYEQYFGPGTRLTVT.

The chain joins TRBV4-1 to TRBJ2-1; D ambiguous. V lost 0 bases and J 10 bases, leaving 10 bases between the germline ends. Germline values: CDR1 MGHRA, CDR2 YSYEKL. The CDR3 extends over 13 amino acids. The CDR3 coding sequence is TGCGCCAGCAGCCAAGATCTGGGCGGAGAGCAGTTCTTC. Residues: CASSQDLGGEQFF.